The present T cell receptor beta chain was sequenced within a study of post-analysis software for immune sequencing data. Unique molecular identifiers were built into the TCR beta cDNA libraries. TCRdb recomputed calls from the PCR reads with MiXCR, one row per CDR3 protein. The table includes hundreds of thousands of distinct CDR3 sequences, approximately 38% detected once. The CDR3 sequence is 16 residues long. V was pared by 0 bases and J by 1 base, with 12 bases between. Germline V CDR1 and CDR2: MNHEY, SVGAGI. Findings of the study overall: TRBV5-6, TRBV5-1 and TRBV20-1 were among five TRBV segments more frequent in patients than controls.

This clonotype was observed a handful of times. Antigen unknown. Sequenced input: blood. This TCR came from a girl aged 5-17 years with multiple sclerosis. The chain has TRBV6-5 and TRBJ2-5, with D possibly TRBD1 on 6 matching bases. CDR3: CASSYSIARGQETQYF. Written as DNA, the CDR3 is TGTGCCAGCAGTTACTCGATCGCCAGGGGCCAAGAGACCCAGTACTTC.